The 23 T cell receptor beta chains given below trace back to one sample, sequenced in a study of CD8 T cells in Susac syndrome. A quantity of about 0.45 to 1 ug RNA underwent reverse transcription using random hexamers. In TCRdb, the immunoSEQ multiplex PCR reads were re-called with MiXCR into one record per CDR3 protein. The data hold 250,000 to 350,000 distinct CDR3 sequences, with roughly 94% observed a single time. Sequenced sample: CD4+ T cells from PBMCs. The receptors originated from a human donor with multiple sclerosis.

The CDR3 DNA sequence: TGTGCCACCCGGATGGGGGGGGACACTGAAGCTTTCTTT. Protein: CATRMGGDTEAFF. This chain connects TRBV6-4 to TRBJ1-1, with D perhaps matching TRBD1 (5 bases). The V gene lost 10 bases and the J gene lost 3 bases, with 15 bases spanning the gap. CDR1 is MRHNA, CDR2 SNTAGT, per germline. This CDR3 is 13 amino acids long.

J is TRBJ2-7 and V is TRBV7-2; TRBD2 matches 7 bases. The CDR3 consists of 13 residues. Per germline, CDR1 SGHTA and CDR2 FQGNSA. V was pared by 10 bases and J by 0 bases, with 6 bases of the junction left unmatched. The CDR3 DNA reads as TGTGCCACATCGGCGGGAGTCTCCTACGAGCAGTACTTC. Amino acids: CATSAGVSYEQYF.

The V call is TRBV12-3 or TRBV12-4, the J call TRBJ2-7; a weak D match, TRBD2 (6 bases). The V gene lost 3 bases and the J gene lost 1 base, with 10 bases spanning the gap. CDR3 length: 14 amino acids. CDR3 loop: CASSFGGTSYEQYF. As DNA, the CDR3 is TGTGCCAGCAGTTTCGGGGGTACATCCTACGAGCAGTACTTC.

The chain carries TRBV28 and TRBJ2-1; TRBD2 aligns across 11 bases. CDR1 and CDR2 from the germline V gene are MDHEN and SYDVKM. The CDR3 runs to 16 residues. V lost 3 bases and J lost 5; bases outside the gene matches: 6. The CDR3 nucleotides read TGTGCCAGCAGTTTTCAGGGACTAGCGGTAGACAATGAGCAGTTCTTC. This sequence encodes CASSFQGLAVDNEQFF.

This clonotype occurred once. The gene calls are TRBV7-8 and TRBJ1-5; D is uncertain. CDR3 size: 14 residues. The germline gives CDR1 SGHVS, CDR2 FQNEAQ. Deletions cut 3 bases from V and 7 bases from J, with 13 bases between. The CDR3 loop reads CASSFRRTEQPQHF. For the CDR3, the DNA is TGTGCCAGCAGCTTCAGGAGAACGGAGCAGCCCCAGCATTTT.

The rearrangement links TRBV5-1 to TRBJ2-7; 13 nucleotides match TRBD2. After removal of 4 bases from V and 5 bases from J, the junction contained 15 bases not matched to a gene. CDR1 and CDR2 from the germline V gene are SGHRS and YFSETQ. This CDR3 contains 18 residues. The CDR3 is CASSPLGMPGLAGNEQYF. DNA of the CDR3: TGCGCCAGCAGCCCCTTGGGGATGCCGGGACTAGCGGGAAACGAGCAGTACTTC.

The chain links TRBV4-2 to TRBJ2-1, with D tentatively TRBD2 (6 bases). The CDR3 has 15 residues. Trimming shortened V by 1 base and J by 5 bases, and 12 bases separated the two germline ends. Germline V gene data show CDR1 as LGHNA and CDR2 as YNFKEQ. The CDR3 reads CASSQALASDNEQFF. In DNA form, the CDR3 reads TGTGCCAGCAGCCAAGCACTAGCCTCGGACAATGAGCAGTTCTTC.

This clonotype occurred once. The chain has TRBV2 and TRBJ1-6, with D uncertain. This CDR3 comprises 12 residues. Germline V gene sequence: CDR1 SNHLY, CDR2 FYNNEI. Trimming removed 7 bases at V and 10 bases at J, with 11 bases between. The CDR3 DNA is TGTGCCAGCAAGCGGCTTGGGTCACCCCTCCACTTT. Protein: CASKRLGSPLHF. Full variable domain (missing parts from reference TRBV2 and TRBJ1-6): EPEVTQTPSHQVTQMGQEVILRCVPISNHLYFYWYRQILGQKVEFLVSFYNNEISEKSEIFDDQFSVERPDGSNFTLKIRSTKLEDSAMYFCASKRLGSPLHFGNGTRLTVT.

This clonotype was counted once. This rearrangement joins TRBV27 to TRBJ1-2; TRBD1 agrees at 8 bases. The J segment lost 8 bases and the V segment lost 4 bases, leaving 6 bases of the junction unmatched. The CDR3 has 13 amino acids. Looked up from germline, CDR1 is MNHEY and CDR2 is SMNVEV (reference sequence). CDR3 sequence reads: CASSYGQGAGYTF. The CDR3 DNA follows: TGTGCCAGCAGTTATGGACAGGGCGCGGGCTACACCTTC.

The DNA for the CDR3 is TGCAGCGTTGTACCCCGCCAAGAGACCCAGTACTTC. The encoded protein is CSVVPRQETQYF. V is TRBV29-1 and J is TRBJ2-5; D ambiguous. The CDR3 length is 12 residues. Germline loops: CDR1 SQVTM, CDR2 ANQGSEA. Trimming removed 4 bases from V and 1 base from J, with 7 bases in between.

This chain connects TRBV29-1 to TRBJ2-7; TRBD2 might be the D (6 bases). Germline V gene lookup returns CDR1 SQVTM and CDR2 ANQGSEA. The length of the CDR3 is 16 residues. V was clipped by 0 bases and J by 2 bases, with 17 bases between them. The CDR3 reads CSVEDPSGTGAYEQYF. DNA of the CDR3: TGCAGCGTTGAAGACCCCTCCGGGACGGGAGCCTACGAGCAGTACTTC.

This sequence joins TRBV24-1 and TRBJ2-3; D is unclear. Germline values: CDR1 KGHDR, CDR2 SFDVKD. Trimming cost V 3 bases and J 0 bases, with 15 bases left between them. There are 17 residues in the CDR3. This CDR3 is CATSDRLARPSTDTQYF. The CDR3 DNA sequence: TGTGCCACCAGTGATCGATTAGCCCGCCCTAGCACAGATACGCAGTATTTT.

The chain is built from TRBV18 and TRBJ2-1, with D uncertain. V was clipped by 3 bases and J by 7 bases, with 10 bases between them. The germline CDR1 and CDR2 sequences are KGHSH and LQKENI. The CDR3 totals 13 residues. The CDR3 region has the DNA TGTGCCAGCTCACCCGGCTATTCTAATGAGCAGTTCTTC. This sequence encodes CASSPGYSNEQFF.

The genes are TRBV2 and TRBJ2-2; 9 bases match TRBD2. This CDR3 has 16 residues. Trimming removed 3 bases from V and 2 bases from J; junction bases left unmatched: 4. The germline V gene has CDR1 SNHLY and CDR2 FYNNEI. CDR3 in DNA: TGTGCCAGCAGTGAGCTAGCGGGGATAAACACCGGGGAGCTGTTTTTT. Amino acids: CASSELAGINTGELFF.

The J gene is TRBJ2-1, the V gene TRBV5-1; perhaps D is TRBD1 or TRBD2 (5 bases each). Germline CDR1 reads SGHRS; CDR2 reads YFSETQ. The CDR3 extends over 14 amino acids. V was shortened by 2 bases and J by 2 bases, with 8 bases between the two germline ends. CDR3 DNA: TGCGCCAGCAGCTTCCGGGACCCCTACAATGAGCAGTTCTTC. It is translated as CASSFRDPYNEQFF.

This clonotype was detected only once. V is TRBV21-1 and J is TRBJ1-1; TRBD1 was called by the table and not checked on the DNA. TRBV21-1 is annotated as a pseudogene. The CDR3 consists of 15 residues. The CDR3 nucleotides read TGTGCCAGCAGCATGGGACAGGAACCGTTCACTGAAGCTTTCTTT. Translating gives CASSMGQEPFTEAFF.

There are a few counts of this clonotype. This chain links TRBV30 with TRBJ2-7; TRBD1 matches 10 bases. Germline CDR1 and CDR2: GTSNPN and SVGIG (reference sequence). This CDR3 spans 13 amino acids. The V and J ends lost 5 bases and 4 bases, in that order; junction bases with no gene match: 5. CDR3 in amino acids: CAWERQGAYEQYF. CDR3 nucleotides: TGTGCCTGGGAACGACAGGGGGCATACGAGCAGTACTTC.

Written as DNA, the CDR3 is TGCGCCAGCAGCTTGACGCACAGCGGGAGAGGCACAGATACGCAGTATTTT. It codes for CASSLTHSGRGTDTQYF. The chain joins TRBV5-1 to TRBJ2-3; TRBD2 matches at 8 bases. Germline V gene sequence: CDR1 SGHRS, CDR2 YFSETQ. Germline trimming cut 1 base from V and 1 base from J; bases unmatched to any gene: 8. The CDR3 has 17 residues.

This chain joins TRBV19 and TRBJ1-2, with D perhaps TRBD1 (5 bases). The germline V gene has CDR1 LNHDA and CDR2 SQIVND (reference sequence). The V end was cut by 3 bases, the J end by 8 bases, with 13 bases between. The length of the CDR3 is 13 residues. CDR3 sequence: CASSMSGMRGYTF. The CDR3 DNA sequence: TGTGCCAGTAGTATGTCAGGGATGAGAGGCTACACCTTC.

The V gene is TRBV3-1, the J gene TRBJ2-7; 9 nucleotides agree with TRBD2. Germline-derived CDR1 and CDR2 are LGHDT and YNNKEL (reference sequence). Trimming cost V 0 bases and J 4 bases; bases outside gene matches: 10. This CDR3 spans 17 amino acids. CDR3 sequence (DNA): TGTGCCAGCAGCCAAGATCGGGTAGCGGGAGCTGTTTACGAGCAGTACTTC. Its protein product is CASSQDRVAGAVYEQYF.

The gene calls are TRBV6-2 or TRBV6-3 and TRBJ2-1; 9 bases agree with TRBD2. V shed 6 bases, J shed 2 bases, and the junction held 14 bases outside the gene matches. The CDR3 length is 18 residues. Germline lookup yields CDR1 MNHEY and CDR2 SVGEGT. This CDR3 reads CASSYHWGLAETYNEQFF. CDR3 DNA: TGTGCCAGCAGCTACCACTGGGGACTAGCAGAAACCTACAATGAGCAGTTCTTC.

This chain uses TRBV29-1 with TRBJ1-2; no definite D call. The V gene's germline CDR1 is SQVTM and CDR2 ANQGSEA. CDR3 size: 14 residues. V was clipped by 4 bases and J by 5 bases, with 17 bases between them. The CDR3 DNA reads TGCAGCGTTGCTCTCCTTGAGACGACGTATGGCTACACCTTC. Residues: CSVALLETTYGYTF.

The V gene is TRBV20-1, the J gene TRBJ2-3; 7 bases match TRBD1. Per the germline V gene, CDR1 is DFQATT and CDR2 is SNEGSKA (reference sequence). V lost 6 bases, J lost 0 bases, and 9 bases stayed unmatched. CDR3 size: 15 residues. The DNA for the CDR3 is TGCAGTGCAACCAAAAGACAGGGCAGCACAGATACGCAGTATTTT. Translating it yields CSATKRQGSTDTQYF.